The TCR beta chain described here comes from a study of CD4 T cells in relation to SARS-CoV-2 and coronaviruses. Looking at the study overall: The restricting HLA molecule for shared crossreactive spike epitopes was mapped.

Points on this clone: What it binds is not known.

V lost 3 bases and J lost 3, with 10 bases in between. The CDR3 is made up of 14 amino acids. Germline CDR1 is SGHNT and CDR2 is YYREEE (reference sequence). Study results and limitations: In roughly 65% of donors, memory CD4+ clonotypes crossrecognized SARS-CoV-2 and at least one common cold coronavirus spike.

Using immunoSEQ multiplex PCR, the repertoire was profiled, and TCRdb retains in-frame clones only, with some absent. The repertoire holds under 35,000 clones, with roughly 76% as singletons. Before the COVID-19 pandemic, during about 2011-2018, CD4+ T cells were taken from unexposed donors. CD4+ T cells were isolated from the cells after more than nine days of culture. Sample: CD4+ T cells from PBMCs, cultured in vitro. The V gene is TRBV5-4, the J gene TRBJ1-5, with D possibly TRBD1 on 5 matching bases. The receptor's source is a human donor in good health. The CDR3 reads CASSWWGDNQPQHF. DNA of the CDR3: TGTGCCAGCAGCTGGTGGGGGGACAATCAGCCCCAGCATTTT. Combining the CDR3 with reference TRBV5-4 and TRBJ1-5 gives the whole variable domain ETGVTQSPTHLIKTRGQQVTLRCSSQSGHNTVSWYQQALGQGPQFIFQYYREEENGRGNFPPRFSGLQFPNYSSELNVNALELDDSALYLCASSWWGDNQPQHFGDGTRLSIL.